The rows below give T cell receptor beta chains drawn from one sample of a study of T-cell memory formation after mild COVID-19. TCRdb re-derived calls from the 5' RACE reads in MiXCR, one entry per CDR3 protein. The sample lists roughly 100,000 distinct CDR3 sequences, roughly 12% seen once, with around 27% in the top ten. The specimen was PBMCs or a T cell subset sorted from them (not recorded which). These receptors were taken from an adult woman who had mild COVID-19 (a few samples of this study predate the infection). Cell type and time point are not known. Each CDR3 is given with its conserved first and last residue. D genes are given only for firm matches. Size is stated for part of the rows, as once, few or many counts, or as a class when the clone is expanded.

clone_size j_call v_call d_call cdr3_length cdr3_aa cdr3_nt
few TRBJ2-1 TRBV7-6 TRBD2 14 CASSFSGDYNEQFF TGTGCCAGCAGCTTTAGCGGGGACTACAATGAGCAGTTCTTC
- TRBJ1-1 TRBV4-1 - 14 CASSQVRGNTEAFF TGCGCCAGCAGCCAAGTCAGGGGGAACACTGAAGCTTTCTTT
few TRBJ2-1 TRBV5-1 TRBD1 17 CASSLGTGGSSANEQFF TGCGCCAGCAGCTTGGGGACAGGGGGTTCGTCCGCCAATGAGCAGTTCTTC
few TRBJ2-3 TRBV6-5 - 16 CASLASITRPTDTQYF TGTGCCAGCCTGGCGTCGATCACAAGGCCCACAGATACGCAGTATTTT
large TRBJ2-6 TRBV21-1 - 18 CASRKSTGRLSGANVLTF TGTGCCAGCAGGAAATCTACGGGACGCCTCTCTGGGGCCAACGTCCTGACTTTC
few TRBJ2-5 TRBV6-1 - 17 CASSEARGRARWETQYF TGTGCCAGCAGTGAAGCTCGGGGAAGGGCCAGGTGGGAGACCCAGTACTTC
few TRBJ2-3 TRBV5-1 TRBD2 16 CASSSGLLLAGDTQYF TGCGCCAGCAGCTCAGGTCTACTCCTAGCGGGAGATACGCAGTATTTT
- TRBJ2-2 TRBV14 - 14 CASSLGTYTGELFF TGTGCCAGCAGCCTCGGGACGTACACCGGGGAGCTGTTTTTT
- TRBJ2-4 TRBV5-1 TRBD1 13 CASSVGQGDIQYF TGCGCCAGCAGCGTTGGACAGGGAGACATTCAGTACTTC
few TRBJ2-3 TRBV7-8 TRBD2 14 CASSVLAGGDTQYF TGTGCCAGCAGCGTATTAGCGGGAGGAGATACGCAGTATTTT
- TRBJ2-1 TRBV4-1 - 18 CASSPSGSGRSSYNEQLF TGCGCCAGCAGCCCAAGTGGGTCCGGACGGAGCTCCTACAATGAGCAGCTCTTC
few TRBJ1-1 TRBV6-5 - 13 CASSAFLNTEAFF TGTGCCAGCAGCGCCTTCCTGAACACTGAAGCTTTCTTT
- TRBJ2-1 TRBV5-6 - 12 CASSPANNEQFF TGTGCCAGCAGCCCGGCCAACAATGAGCAGTTCTTC
few TRBJ2-2 TRBV12-3/TRBV12-4 - 14 CASSLAGWAGELFF TGTGCCAGCAGTTTGGCGGGGTGGGCCGGGGAGCTGTTTTTT
few TRBJ2-5 TRBV19 - 17 CASSIDLGRVGQETQYF TGTGCCAGTAGTATAGATTTAGGCAGGGTTGGCCAAGAGACCCAGTACTTC
many TRBJ2-1 TRBV5-1 - 14 CASSLEGAYNEQFF TGCGCCAGCAGCTTGGAGGGGGCCTACAATGAGCAGTTCTTC
- TRBJ2-7 TRBV4-2 - 15 CASSQAFPSSYEQYF TGTGCCAGCAGCCAAGCGTTCCCGAGCTCCTACGAGCAGTACTTC
few TRBJ2-5 TRBV5-1 TRBD1 16 CASSFPRGRDQETQYF TGCGCCAGCAGCTTCCCCAGGGGGCGAGACCAAGAGACCCAGTACTTC
- TRBJ1-2 TRBV3-1 - 14 CASSQVAENYGYTF TGTGCCAGCAGCCAAGTGGCAGAAAACTATGGCTACACCTTC
- TRBJ2-7 TRBV20-1 - 15 CSARDTGYPRGEQYF TGCAGTGCTAGAGATACGGGGTACCCGCGGGGCGAGCAGTACTTC
few TRBJ2-6 TRBV29-1 TRBD2 16 CSAEGEGTSGANVLTF TGCAGCGCCGAAGGGGAGGGAACCTCTGGGGCCAACGTCCTGACTTTC
- TRBJ2-1 TRBV2 - 16 CASSEISGSSYNEQFF TGTGCCAGCAGTGAGATTAGCGGCAGCTCCTACAATGAGCAGTTCTTC
few TRBJ2-1 TRBV7-6 TRBD2 16 CASSSGLAGVLDEQFF TGTGCCAGCAGCTCCGGACTAGCGGGAGTCTTGGATGAGCAGTTCTTC
many TRBJ2-1 TRBV14 TRBD2 17 CASSDYSGLAGVNEQFF TGTGCCAGCAGCGATTATTCAGGACTAGCGGGAGTCAATGAGCAGTTCTTC
many TRBJ2-7 TRBV7-9 - 15 CASSLVRGELHEQYF TGTGCCAGCAGCTTAGTCAGGGGGGAATTGCACGAGCAGTACTTC
- TRBJ2-1 TRBV29-1 TRBD1 13 CSVRDRVYNEQFF TGCAGCGTTCGGGACAGGGTATACAATGAGCAGTTCTTC
few TRBJ2-7 TRBV13 - 15 CASSLGSGTRVEQYF TGTGCCAGCAGCTTAGGTTCAGGAACCCGAGTCGAGCAGTACTTC
few TRBJ2-1 TRBV4-3 - 16 CASSQDTVSSYNEQFF TGCGCCAGCAGCCAAGACACGGTGAGCTCCTACAATGAGCAGTTCTTC
many TRBJ2-7 TRBV15 - 15 CATSRTGRESYEQYF TGTGCCACCAGCAGGACGGGACGGGAATCCTACGAGCAGTACTTC
few TRBJ2-2 TRBV7-2 TRBD1 13 CASSFQGAVWLFF TGTGCCAGCAGCTTCCAGGGGGCGGTTTGGCTGTTTTTT
few TRBJ1-2 TRBV5-6 - 15 CASSLVGRANYGYTF TGTGCCAGCAGCTTGGTCGGCCGAGCTAACTATGGCTACACCTTC
few TRBJ2-5 TRBV20-1 - 13 CSARFLAPETQYF TGCAGTGCTAGATTCTTAGCTCCGGAGACCCAGTACTTC
- TRBJ2-1 TRBV7-8 - 13 CASKPDYVHEQFF TGTGCCAGCAAGCCGGACTACGTTCATGAGCAGTTCTTC
few TRBJ2-1 TRBV6-5 TRBD2 16 CASSYRGTSGGNEQFF TGTGCCAGCAGTTACAGAGGGACTAGCGGAGGAAATGAGCAGTTCTTC
- TRBJ2-1 TRBV3-1 - 12 CASSQVHDEQFF TGTGCCAGCAGCCAAGTTCACGATGAGCAGTTCTTC
few TRBJ1-1 TRBV27 - 13 CASSPSMNTEAFF TGTGCCAGCAGTCCATCTATGAACACTGAAGCTTTCTTT
many TRBJ2-3 TRBV23-1 TRBD2 19 CASAASGPAGEPPTDTQYF TGCGCCAGCGCCGCCTCGGGACCCGCGGGGGAACCTCCAACAGATACGCAGTATTTT
few TRBJ2-1 TRBV7-6 - 18 CASSPARRELGSYNEQFF TGTGCCAGCAGCCCGGCCAGAAGGGAACTGGGATCCTACAATGAGCAGTTCTTC
- TRBJ2-1 TRBV4-3 - 14 CASGETGEDNEQFF TGCGCCAGCGGGGAGACAGGAGAAGACAATGAGCAGTTCTTC
few TRBJ2-3 TRBV5-1 - 16 CASSLAAKVRTDTQYF TGCGCCAGCAGCTTGGCCGCAAAGGTCCGCACAGATACGCAGTATTTT